A selection of T cell receptor beta chains follows, all from one sample in a study of blood T cell repertoires in COVID-19. Clones were read by immunoSEQ multiplex PCR, and TCRdb kept only the in-frame ones, dropping some. Of 200,000 to 300,000 clones listed, 81% are singletons. Sequenced input: peripheral blood. Receptors were obtained from a woman older than 75 with acute or convalescent COVID-19. Each CDR3 is given with its conserved first and last residue. Fields, in order: CDR3 protein, CDR3 DNA, V gene, clone size, D gene, J gene. The D gene is left open where the match is weak. Clone size appears in some rows only: once, few, many, or a class for an expanded clone.

CDR3 protein: CASIGGPYNSPLHF; CDR3 DNA: TGCGCCAGCATCGGGGGGCCCTATAATTCACCCCTCCACTTT; V gene: TRBV10-1; clone size: .; D gene: .; J gene: TRBJ1-6
CDR3 protein: CASRLGGAAHEQYF; CDR3 DNA: TGTGCCAGCAGACTGGGGGGGGCGGCTCACGAGCAGTACTTC; V gene: TRBV2; clone size: .; D gene: .; J gene: TRBJ2-7
CDR3 protein: CASSLQTGPGELFF; CDR3 DNA: TGTGCCAGCAGCTTACAGACAGGGCCCGGGGAGCTGTTTTTT; V gene: TRBV11-2; clone size: .; D gene: TRBD1; J gene: TRBJ2-2
CDR3 protein: CASSSGLAGPQETQYF; CDR3 DNA: TGTGCCAGCAGCTCGGGACTAGCGGGGCCACAAGAGACCCAGTACTTC; V gene: TRBV9; clone size: .; D gene: TRBD2; J gene: TRBJ2-5
CDR3 protein: CASSPHVGQPIGELFF; CDR3 DNA: TGTGCCAGTAGTCCCCATGTTGGGCAGCCTATCGGGGAGCTGTTTTTT; V gene: TRBV19; clone size: .; D gene: .; J gene: TRBJ2-2
CDR3 protein: CASSRTAYEQYF; CDR3 DNA: TGTGCCAGCAGCCGGACAGCATACGAGCAGTACTTC; V gene: TRBV5-5; clone size: .; D gene: .; J gene: TRBJ2-7
CDR3 protein: CASKRGGNRDTQYF; CDR3 DNA: TGTGCCAGCAAACGCGGGGGGAACCGAGATACGCAGTATTTT; V gene: TRBV2; clone size: .; D gene: TRBD2; J gene: TRBJ2-3
CDR3 protein: CASSPLIRTESSGNTIYF; CDR3 DNA: TGTGCCAGCTCACCACTTATACGGACTGAAAGCTCTGGAAACACCATATATTTT; V gene: TRBV18; clone size: .; D gene: .; J gene: TRBJ1-3
CDR3 protein: CACGLAGGIETQYF; CDR3 DNA: TGTGCCTGTGGATTAGCGGGAGGGATAGAGACCCAGTACTTC; V gene: TRBV30; clone size: .; D gene: TRBD2; J gene: TRBJ2-5
CDR3 protein: CASSARGLAGHTGELFF; CDR3 DNA: TGTGCCAGCAGCGCGAGGGGACTAGCGGGACACACCGGGGAGCTGTTTTTT; V gene: TRBV9; clone size: .; D gene: TRBD2; J gene: TRBJ2-2
CDR3 protein: CASSESSGNQPQHF; CDR3 DNA: TGTGCCAGCAGTGAATCTAGTGGCAATCAGCCCCAGCATTTT; V gene: TRBV25-1; clone size: .; D gene: .; J gene: TRBJ1-5
CDR3 protein: CASSSGGKLFF; CDR3 DNA: TGTGCCAGCAGTTCAGGGGGAAAACTGTTTTTT; V gene: TRBV6-5; clone size: .; D gene: TRBD1; J gene: TRBJ1-4
CDR3 protein: CASKLQGAGGEPQHF; CDR3 DNA: TGTGCCAGCAAATTACAGGGGGCTGGTGGTGAGCCCCAGCATTTT; V gene: TRBV6-5; clone size: .; D gene: TRBD1; J gene: TRBJ1-5
CDR3 protein: CASSPDTRLGSETQYF; CDR3 DNA: TGTGCCAGCAGCCCCGATACGAGACTAGGTTCAGAGACCCAGTACTTC; V gene: TRBV5-4; clone size: .; D gene: .; J gene: TRBJ2-5
CDR3 protein: CASSHSRRGTLDEQYF; CDR3 DNA: TGTGCCAGCAGTCACAGCCGCCGTGGTACCTTGGACGAGCAGTACTTC; V gene: TRBV6-2/TRBV6-3; clone size: .; D gene: .; J gene: TRBJ2-7
CDR3 protein: CASSYPQSREGYEQFF; CDR3 DNA: TGTGCCAGCAGTTACCCCCAGTCGCGGGAGGGCTATGAGCAGTTCTTC; V gene: TRBV6-2/TRBV6-3; clone size: .; D gene: TRBD2; J gene: TRBJ2-1
CDR3 protein: CASSQGPGELFF; CDR3 DNA: TGTGCCAGCAGTCAGGGGCCCGGGGAGCTGTTTTTT; V gene: TRBV2; clone size: .; D gene: .; J gene: TRBJ2-2
CDR3 protein: CASSGHREGYTF; CDR3 DNA: TGTGCCAGCAGCGGACACAGAGAAGGCTACACCTTC; V gene: TRBV9; clone size: many; D gene: .; J gene: TRBJ1-2
CDR3 protein: CASRPGQGAIHYGYTF; CDR3 DNA: TGTGCCAGCAGACCGGGACAGGGGGCGATACACTATGGCTACACCTTC; V gene: TRBV13; clone size: .; D gene: TRBD1; J gene: TRBJ1-2
CDR3 protein: CASSLLGPSSYEQYF; CDR3 DNA: TGTGCCAGCAGCTTGTTGGGCCCCAGCTCCTACGAGCAGTACTTC; V gene: TRBV5-6; clone size: once; D gene: .; J gene: TRBJ2-7
CDR3 protein: CASSQATGTNSPLHF; CDR3 DNA: TGTGCCAGCAGCCAAGCAACAGGGACCAATTCACCCCTCCACTTT; V gene: TRBV3-1/TRBV3-2; clone size: .; D gene: .; J gene: TRBJ1-6
CDR3 protein: CASSRGEGAGELFF; CDR3 DNA: TGTGCCAGCAGCCGGGGCGAGGGGGCCGGGGAGCTGTTTTTT; V gene: TRBV11-1; clone size: .; D gene: .; J gene: TRBJ2-2
CDR3 protein: CASSRDGGVFNYNEQFF; CDR3 DNA: TGCGCCAGCAGCCGAGACGGGGGGGTTTTTAACTACAATGAGCAGTTCTTC; V gene: TRBV4-1; clone size: once; D gene: TRBD2; J gene: TRBJ2-1
CDR3 protein: CASRLRSGTGHEKLFF; CDR3 DNA: TGTGCCAGCAGACTAAGGTCCGGGACAGGGCACGAAAAACTGTTTTTT; V gene: TRBV6-6; clone size: few; D gene: TRBD1; J gene: TRBJ1-4
CDR3 protein: CASSLLTGVQPQHF; CDR3 DNA: TGTGCCAGCAGTTTATTGACAGGGGTACAGCCCCAGCATTTT; V gene: TRBV28; clone size: .; D gene: TRBD1; J gene: TRBJ1-5
CDR3 protein: CASSVRQGHEQYF; CDR3 DNA: TGTGCCAGCAGTGTGAGACAGGGCCACGAGCAGTACTTC; V gene: TRBV2; clone size: .; D gene: TRBD1; J gene: TRBJ2-7
CDR3 protein: CASSQAQGAGEKLFF; CDR3 DNA: TGTGCCAGCAGCCAGGCACAGGGGGCAGGTGAAAAACTGTTTTTT; V gene: TRBV2; clone size: .; D gene: TRBD1; J gene: TRBJ1-4
CDR3 protein: CASSYWTGANYGYTF; CDR3 DNA: TGTGCCAGCAGTTACTGGACAGGGGCGAACTATGGCTACACCTTC; V gene: TRBV6-5; clone size: .; D gene: TRBD1; J gene: TRBJ1-2
CDR3 protein: CASSSTSGGAYNEQFF; CDR3 DNA: TGTGCCAGCAGCTCAACTAGCGGGGGGGCCTACAATGAGCAGTTCTTC; V gene: TRBV9; clone size: .; D gene: TRBD2; J gene: TRBJ2-1
CDR3 protein: CASSRQTGATEAFF; CDR3 DNA: TGTGCCAGCAGTCGGCAGACAGGAGCGACTGAAGCTTTCTTT; V gene: TRBV2; clone size: .; D gene: .; J gene: TRBJ1-1
CDR3 protein: CASSLDGERGANEQFF; CDR3 DNA: TGCGCCAGCAGCTTGGATGGCGAGCGGGGGGCCAATGAGCAGTTCTTC; V gene: TRBV5-1; clone size: .; D gene: TRBD2; J gene: TRBJ2-1
CDR3 protein: CASSLPGVGTGKEKLFF; CDR3 DNA: TGTGCCAGCAGTTTGCCCGGAGTTGGGACAGGGAAGGAAAAACTGTTTTTT; V gene: TRBV28; clone size: .; D gene: TRBD1; J gene: TRBJ1-4
CDR3 protein: CATYSGGSTDTQYF; CDR3 DNA: TGTGCCACCTATAGCGGGGGCTCCACAGATACGCAGTATTTT; V gene: TRBV6-6; clone size: .; D gene: TRBD2; J gene: TRBJ2-3
CDR3 protein: CASTSPGSNFAEAFF; CDR3 DNA: TGCGCCAGCACCTCTCCGGGGTCCAACTTCGCTGAAGCTTTCTTT; V gene: TRBV5-1; clone size: .; D gene: .; J gene: TRBJ1-1
CDR3 protein: CASSLMGGSLNEQFF; CDR3 DNA: TGTGCCAGCAGCTTAATGGGAGGCAGTCTGAATGAGCAGTTCTTC; V gene: TRBV7-3; clone size: .; D gene: .; J gene: TRBJ2-1
CDR3 protein: CSVGQNTDTQYF; CDR3 DNA: TGCAGCGTTGGGCAGAACACAGATACGCAGTATTTT; V gene: TRBV29-1; clone size: .; D gene: .; J gene: TRBJ2-3
CDR3 protein: CAISEGTSASGANVLTF; CDR3 DNA: TGTGCCATCAGTGAGGGGACTAGCGCCTCTGGGGCCAACGTCCTGACTTTC; V gene: TRBV10-3; clone size: few; D gene: TRBD2; J gene: TRBJ2-6
CDR3 protein: CASSLDSGANTGELFF; CDR3 DNA: TGTGCCAGCAGCTTAGATAGCGGGGCTAACACCGGGGAGCTGTTTTTT; V gene: TRBV11-3; clone size: .; D gene: TRBD2; J gene: TRBJ2-2
CDR3 protein: CASSLGGDSGYTF; CDR3 DNA: TGCGCCAGCAGCTTGGGAGGAGACAGTGGCTACACCTTC; V gene: TRBV5-1; clone size: .; D gene: .; J gene: TRBJ1-2
CDR3 protein: CASSPGLPNYEQYF; CDR3 DNA: TGTGCCAGCTCACCGGGACTTCCCAACTACGAGCAGTACTTC; V gene: TRBV18; clone size: .; D gene: .; J gene: TRBJ2-7
CDR3 protein: CASSPANTGELFF; CDR3 DNA: TGTGCCAGTAGCCCAGCGAACACCGGGGAGCTGTTTTTT; V gene: TRBV19; clone size: .; D gene: .; J gene: TRBJ2-2
CDR3 protein: CASSPGVVEKLFF; CDR3 DNA: TGTGCCAGCTCACCCGGGGTCGTTGAAAAACTGTTTTTT; V gene: TRBV18; clone size: .; D gene: .; J gene: TRBJ1-4
CDR3 protein: CASSLAPAETQYF; CDR3 DNA: TGTGCCAGCAGCTTAGCCCCCGCGGAGACCCAGTACTTC; V gene: TRBV7-8; clone size: .; D gene: .; J gene: TRBJ2-5
CDR3 protein: CSIRQGNTGELFF; CDR3 DNA: TGCAGCATAAGACAGGGGAACACCGGGGAGCTGTTTTTT; V gene: TRBV29-1; clone size: .; D gene: TRBD1; J gene: TRBJ2-2
CDR3 protein: CASGGQYTEAFF; CDR3 DNA: TGTGCCAGCGGAGGACAGTACACTGAAGCTTTCTTT; V gene: TRBV2; clone size: .; D gene: .; J gene: TRBJ1-1
CDR3 protein: CASSPSDNYGYTF; CDR3 DNA: TGTGCCAGCTCACCAAGCGATAACTATGGCTACACCTTC; V gene: TRBV18; clone size: .; D gene: .; J gene: TRBJ1-2
CDR3 protein: CASSPTGERLRFEAFF; CDR3 DNA: TGTGCCAGCAGCCCCACGGGGGAGCGGTTGAGGTTTGAAGCTTTCTTT; V gene: TRBV3-1/TRBV3-2; clone size: .; D gene: .; J gene: TRBJ1-1